What follows are 10 T cell receptor beta chains derived from one specimen sequenced in a study of identical twins. TCRdb ran MiXCR on the 5' RACE reads and lists one entry per CDR3 protein. This sample has more than 200,000 distinct CDR3 sequences; roughly 13% occur once, and the top ten carry approximately 8.2%. Material: memory (CD45RO+) T cells sorted from blood. The receptor set was obtained from a woman aged 18-29 years in good health.

This clonotype has a handful of counts. The chain is built from TRBV28 and TRBJ2-3; 13 bases fit TRBD2. Germline V gene sequence: CDR1 MDHEN, CDR2 SYDVKM. The CDR3 is 19 residues long. Germline trimming cut 5 bases from V and 2 bases from J; bases unmatched to any gene: 13. The CDR3 DNA reads TGTGCCAGCAGTCCGAGTAGGACTAGCGGGAGCCCAGTCACAGATACGCAGTATTTT. Encoded protein: CASSPSRTSGSPVTDTQYF.

This clonotype occurred many times. CDR3 protein: CASSSGGGRVPEQYF. Written as DNA, the CDR3 is TGTGCCAGCAGCTCAGGGGGGGGAAGGGTCCCCGAGCAGTACTTC. The rearrangement joins TRBV7-2 to TRBJ2-7; D assignment may be TRBD1 or TRBD2 (7 bases each). The ends were cut back, 4 bases at V and 6 bases at J, with 19 bases in the middle. Germline V gene data show CDR1 as SGHTA and CDR2 as FQGNSA. The CDR3 sequence is 15 residues long.

This clonotype showed up many times. V usage is TRBV29-1 and J usage is TRBJ1-4; D possibly corresponds to TRBD1 (5 bases). Germline V gene lookup returns CDR1 SQVTM and CDR2 ANQGSEA. The CDR3 spans 12 residues. V lost 4 bases to trimming and J lost 8 bases, with 11 bases between them. The CDR3 coding sequence is TGCAGCGTTGGGAAAGGGGACGAAAAACTGTTTTTT. Amino acid sequence: CSVGKGDEKLFF.

The chain uses TRBV9 and TRBJ2-1, with D uncertain. The V gene lost 4 bases and the J gene lost 2 bases, with 16 bases spanning the gap. In germline, CDR1 is SGDLS, CDR2 YYNGEE. The CDR3 runs to 16 residues. Written as DNA, the CDR3 is TGTGCCAGCAGCCCCCGTGTGGGCATAGCCTACAATGAGCAGTTCTTC. Protein product: CASSPRVGIAYNEQFF.

This clonotype was detected only once. The rearrangement joins TRBV29-1 to TRBJ2-7, with 7 bases fitting TRBD2. Germline CDR1 and CDR2: SQVTM and ANQGSEA. The ends lost 6 bases at V and 6 bases at J; junction bases unmatched: 14. This CDR3 is 14 amino acids long. CDR3 in amino acids: CSVDTGDGTTEQYF. DNA of the CDR3: TGCAGCGTCGACACGGGAGATGGGACTACCGAGCAGTACTTC.

A few counts support this clonotype. The chain combines TRBV2 with TRBJ2-7; no firm D call. The CDR3 runs 14 residues. Trimming took off 1 base at V and 0 bases at J, with 7 bases between the two ends. Germline lookup yields CDR1 SNHLY and CDR2 FYNNEI. DNA for the CDR3: TGTGCCAGCAGTGAAGGGGTCCCCTCCTACGAGCAGTACTTC. Translating it yields CASSEGVPSYEQYF.

The table lists this clonotype with many counts. The CDR3 nucleotides read TGTGCCAGCAGTCCGCACGGGGTATTCTATGGCTACACCTTC. Protein sequence: CASSPHGVFYGYTF. V gene TRBV12-3 or TRBV12-4 combines with J gene TRBJ1-2; D remains unclear. Trimming took off 5 bases at V and 4 bases at J, with 14 bases between the two ends. The CDR3 runs to 14 residues.

The chain's CDR3 is CASRSGPYNEQFF. DNA for the CDR3: TGTGCCAGCAGATCCGGGCCTTACAATGAGCAGTTCTTC. The chain combines TRBV7-8 with TRBJ2-1; D remains ambiguous. Germline-derived CDR1 and CDR2 are SGHVS and FQNEAQ. The CDR3 is 13 residues long. Deletions cut 6 bases from V and 4 bases from J, with 10 bases between.

By sample fraction, this clonotype is medium-sized (0.01 to 0.1%). V and J are TRBV11-2 and TRBJ2-1, with D possibly TRBD1 on 5 matching bases. V was pared by 4 bases and J by 0 bases, with 7 bases between. This CDR3 region has 14 residues. In germline, CDR1 is SGHAT, CDR2 FQNNGV. The CDR3, as DNA: TGTGCCAGCAGCTCAGACAGCTCCTACAATGAGCAGTTCTTC. Translation: CASSSDSSYNEQFF.

This clonotype was detected only a few times. This chain uses TRBV29-1 with TRBJ1-5, with 7 bases aligning to TRBD1. V was clipped by 7 bases and J by 3 bases; unmatched bases: 12. From germline, CDR1 is SQVTM and CDR2 ANQGSEA. This CDR3 is built from 15 residues. The CDR3 coding sequence is TGCAGCGCTTCAGGGGGGGATGGCGACAATCAGCCCCAGCATTTT. Protein: CSASGGDGDNQPQHF. Combining the CDR3 with reference TRBV29-1 and TRBJ1-5 gives the whole variable domain SAVISQKPSRDICQRGTSLTIQCQVDSQVTMMFWYRQQPGQSLTLIATANQGSEATYESGFVIDKFPISRPNLTFSTLTVSNMSPEDSSIYLCSASGGDGDNQPQHFGDGTRLSIL.